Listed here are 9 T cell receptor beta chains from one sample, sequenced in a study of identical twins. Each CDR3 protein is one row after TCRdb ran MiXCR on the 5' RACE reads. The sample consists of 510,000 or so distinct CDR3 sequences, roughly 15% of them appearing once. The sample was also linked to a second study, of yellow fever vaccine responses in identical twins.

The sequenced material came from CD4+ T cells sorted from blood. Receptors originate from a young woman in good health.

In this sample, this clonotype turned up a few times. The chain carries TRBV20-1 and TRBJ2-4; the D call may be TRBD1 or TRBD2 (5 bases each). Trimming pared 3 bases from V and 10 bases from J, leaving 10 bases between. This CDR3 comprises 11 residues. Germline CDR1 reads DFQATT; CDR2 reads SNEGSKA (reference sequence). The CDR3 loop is CSASGDLIQYF. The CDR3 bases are TGCAGTGCTAGCGGGGACCTAATTCAGTACTTC.

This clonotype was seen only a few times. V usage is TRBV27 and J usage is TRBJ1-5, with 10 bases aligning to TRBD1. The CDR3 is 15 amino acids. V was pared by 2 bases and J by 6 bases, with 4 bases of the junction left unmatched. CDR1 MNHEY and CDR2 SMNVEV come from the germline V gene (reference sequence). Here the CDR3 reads CASSLVGQGTQPQHF. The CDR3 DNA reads TGTGCCAGCAGTTTAGTGGGACAGGGGACTCAGCCCCAGCATTTT.

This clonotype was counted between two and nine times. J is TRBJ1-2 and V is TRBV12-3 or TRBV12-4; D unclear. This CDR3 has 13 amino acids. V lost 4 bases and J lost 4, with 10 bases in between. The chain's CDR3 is CASSSGPSYGYTF. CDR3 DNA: TGTGCCAGCAGTTCTGGGCCTTCCTATGGCTACACCTTC.

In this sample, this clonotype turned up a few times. The CDR3 DNA reads as TGTGCCACCAGCAGAGGAAGGGGGTCGTGGGAAAGTAATGGCTACACCTTC. Translation gives CATSRGRGSWESNGYTF. The chain uses TRBV15 and TRBJ1-2; maybe TRBD1 (6 bases). Trimming took 1 base from V and 6 from J, leaving 21 bases between them. In germline, CDR1 is LNHNV, CDR2 YYDKDF (reference sequence). The CDR3 consists of 17 residues.

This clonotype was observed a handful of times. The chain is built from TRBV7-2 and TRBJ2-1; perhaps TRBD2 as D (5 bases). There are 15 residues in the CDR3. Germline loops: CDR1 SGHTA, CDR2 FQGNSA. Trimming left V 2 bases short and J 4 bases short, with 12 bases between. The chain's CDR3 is CASSLMSGEYNEQFF. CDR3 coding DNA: TGTGCCAGCAGCTTAATGTCCGGGGAGTACAATGAGCAGTTCTTC.

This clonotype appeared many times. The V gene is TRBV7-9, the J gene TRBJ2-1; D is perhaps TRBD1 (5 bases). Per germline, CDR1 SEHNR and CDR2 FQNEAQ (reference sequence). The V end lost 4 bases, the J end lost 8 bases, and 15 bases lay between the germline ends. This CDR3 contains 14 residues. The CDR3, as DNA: TGTGCCAGCAGCTCCGGTAGGGGCCCTGATGAGCAGTTCTTC. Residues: CASSSGRGPDEQFF.

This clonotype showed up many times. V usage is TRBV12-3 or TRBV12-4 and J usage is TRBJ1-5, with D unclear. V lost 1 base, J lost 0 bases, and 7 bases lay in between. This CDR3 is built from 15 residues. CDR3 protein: CASSLGGNSNQPQHF. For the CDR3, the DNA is TGTGCCAGCAGTTTAGGGGGTAATAGCAATCAGCCCCAGCATTTT.

CDR3 amino acids: CASSQPGTTKETQYF. The CDR3 bases are TGTGCCAGCAGCCAACCAGGGACCACCAAAGAGACCCAGTACTTC. The rearrangement uses TRBV3-1 and TRBJ2-5; perhaps D is TRBD1 or TRBD2 (5 bases each). The CDR3 contains 15 residues. V was shortened by 2 bases and J by 3 bases, with 13 bases between the two germline ends. From germline, CDR1 is LGHDT and CDR2 YNNKEL (reference sequence).

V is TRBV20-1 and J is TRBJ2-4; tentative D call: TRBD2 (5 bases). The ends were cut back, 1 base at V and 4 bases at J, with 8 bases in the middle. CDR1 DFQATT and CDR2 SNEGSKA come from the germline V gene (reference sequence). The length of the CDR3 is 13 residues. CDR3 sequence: CSARGAEKNIQYF. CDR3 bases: TGCAGTGCTAGAGGAGCGGAGAAAAACATTCAGTACTTC.